The 21 T cell receptor beta chains below come from one sample, sequenced in a study of radiotherapy plus CTLA-4 blockade in lung cancer. Profiled with immunoSEQ multiplex PCR; TCRdb holds only in-frame clones, not every one. The data contain about 110,000 clones, 85% of them singletons. Sequences were derived from peripheral blood, sampled from a patient treated with radiotherapy plus ipilimumab. These receptors all stem from a human donor with non-small cell lung cancer that progressed on radiotherapy plus ipilimumab. Some clones in this sample may be carry-over from other donors' samples.

The chain recombines TRBV14 with TRBJ1-2, with D perhaps TRBD1 (5 bases). CDR1 and CDR2 from the germline V gene are SGHDN and FVKESK. The CDR3 has 15 residues. Trimming shortened V by 0 bases and J by 7 bases, and 15 bases separated the two germline ends. CDR3 bases: TGTGCCAGCAGCCAAGATTCGGTTCGGGACCGTGGCTACACCTTC. Translating it yields CASSQDSVRDRGYTF.

The chain uses TRBV14 and TRBJ2-1, with D possibly matching TRBD2 (6 bases). The ends were cut back, 4 bases at V and 12 bases at J, with 19 bases in the middle. In germline, CDR1 is SGHDN, CDR2 FVKESK. The CDR3 covers 14 residues. CDR3 nucleotide sequence: TGTGCCAGCAGCCTCCCCCTGGCGGGGTCATGGCAGTTCTTC. It is translated as CASSLPLAGSWQFF.

This clone has more than one count but fewer than ten. The chain is built from TRBV7-2 and TRBJ1-2, with D maybe TRBD1 (6 bases). Germline CDR1 and CDR2: SGHTA and FQGNSA. CDR3 length equals 15 residues. V was shortened by 0 bases and J by 4 bases, with 12 bases between the two germline ends. The chain's CDR3 is CASSLAMRQVYGYTF. The CDR3 coding sequence is TGTGCCAGCAGCTTAGCTATGAGACAGGTCTATGGCTACACCTTC.

V is TRBV28 and J is TRBJ1-2, with D unclear. The germline gives CDR1 MDHEN, CDR2 SYDVKM. Trimming removed 3 bases from V and 2 bases from J, with 4 bases in between. The CDR3 is 12 residues long. CDR3 region: CASSFGNYGYTF. CDR3 coding DNA: TGTGCCAGCAGTTTCGGAAACTATGGCTACACCTTC.

This chain uses TRBV27 with TRBJ1-4, with 8 nucleotides matching TRBD1. The J segment lost 6 bases and the V segment lost 6 bases, leaving 0 bases of the junction unmatched. The CDR3 is made up of 12 amino acids. CDR1 is MNHEY, CDR2 SMNVEV, per germline (reference sequence). The CDR3 DNA follows: TGTGCCAGCAGGGACAGGGATGAAAAACTGTTTTTT. Translation: CASRDRDEKLFF.

V and J are TRBV5-1 and TRBJ1-1; no clear D gene. Germline CDR1 SGHRS, CDR2 YFSETQ. The CDR3 loop spans 16 amino acids. Trimming took off 1 base at V and 4 bases at J, with 17 bases between the two ends. The CDR3 nucleotides are TGCGCCAGCAGCTTGAGCTCAGGATTGGAGACCACTGAAGCTTTCTTT. Its protein is CASSLSSGLETTEAFF.

V usage is TRBV12-5 and J usage is TRBJ2-1, with D possibly TRBD2 on 6 matching bases. The CDR3 runs to 16 residues. V was shortened by 6 bases and J by 5 bases, with 20 bases between the two germline ends. CDR1 is LGHNT, CDR2 FRNRAP, per germline. As DNA, the CDR3 is TGTGCTAGTGGCCGCTTTCCGGGACTGTTGAACAATGAGCAGTTCTTC. Residues: CASGRFPGLLNNEQFF.

V and J are TRBV5-1 and TRBJ2-3, with 9 positions matching TRBD2. The CDR3 covers 15 residues. The trim removed 1 base at V and 7 bases at J, leaving 7 bases unmatched. Germline CDR1 reads SGHRS; CDR2 reads YFSETQ. The CDR3 region is CASSLLSGGRNTQYF. The CDR3 DNA reads as TGCGCCAGCAGCTTGTTAAGCGGGGGGCGGAATACGCAGTATTTT.

This clone was counted a few times. V and J are TRBV4-1 and TRBJ2-1; D is perhaps TRBD1 (6 bases). The CDR3 is made up of 15 amino acids. Germline V gene lookup returns CDR1 MGHRA and CDR2 YSYEKL. V was clipped by 4 bases and J by 4 bases, with 14 bases between them. CDR3 DNA: TGCGCCAGCAGCCGCATACCGACAGGATACAATGAGCAGTTCTTC. Residues: CASSRIPTGYNEQFF.

The chain links TRBV7-9 to TRBJ1-4, with D unresolved. The germline V gene has CDR1 SEHNR and CDR2 FQNEAQ (reference sequence). V was cut by 4 bases and J by 4 bases, with 13 bases left in between. The CDR3 spans 15 residues. CDR3 coding DNA: TGTGCCAGCAGCTGGAGGGTGAACTTTAATGAAAAACTGTTTTTT. Amino acids: CASSWRVNFNEKLFF.

The chain employs TRBV7-2 and TRBJ2-2; D ambiguous. The CDR3 has 14 amino acids. Trimming took off 1 base at V and 4 bases at J, with 7 bases between the two ends. Germline CDR1 SGHTA, CDR2 FQGNSA. The CDR3 DNA follows: TGTGCCAGCAGCTTAGTTCTGAGCACCGGGGAGCTGTTTTTT. It codes for CASSLVLSTGELFF.

The gene calls are TRBV25-1 and TRBJ1-6; the D is unclear. Germline values: CDR1 MGHDK, CDR2 SYGVNS. V gave up 2 bases and J gave up 4 bases, with 9 bases separating them. The CDR3 consists of 15 residues. The chain's CDR3 is CASSERTRYNSPLHF. The CDR3 DNA reads TGTGCCAGCAGTGAAAGGACGCGGTATAATTCACCCCTCCACTTT.

The table lists this clone with a count of one. J is TRBJ1-4 and V is TRBV5-1; D not certain. Germline lookup yields CDR1 SGHRS and CDR2 YFSETQ. V was clipped by 0 bases and J by 3 bases, with 9 bases between them. This CDR3 is 15 amino acids long. The CDR3 region has the DNA TGCGCCAGCAGCTTGGGCGGTTGGGCTAATGAAAAACTGTTTTTT. Translated, it gives CASSLGGWANEKLFF.

The J gene is TRBJ2-5, the V gene TRBV27, with D possibly being TRBD1 (6 bases). The germline V gene encodes CDR1 MNHEY and CDR2 SMNVEV (reference sequence). V lost 6 bases and J 3 bases, leaving 14 bases between the germline ends. This CDR3 region has 14 residues. The DNA of the CDR3 is TGTGCCAGCAGCCCAGGGGTACAGAAAGAGACCCAGTACTTC. The encoded protein is CASSPGVQKETQYF.

The chain combines TRBV27 with TRBJ1-2; a weak D match, TRBD1 (5 bases). Germline lookup yields CDR1 MNHEY and CDR2 SMNVEV (reference sequence). The CDR3 totals 12 residues. V was clipped by 5 bases and J by 8 bases, with 12 bases between them. CDR3 residues: CASSPIRGGYTF. DNA of the CDR3: TGTGCCAGCAGTCCCATCCGGGGGGGCTACACCTTC.

The chain joins TRBV10-3 to TRBJ2-6; no clear D gene. V dropped 6 bases and J dropped 4 bases, with 10 bases sitting between them. Germline V gene data show CDR1 as ENHRY and CDR2 as SYGVKD. The CDR3 runs to 14 residues. CDR3 loop: CAISVRNGANVLTF. In DNA form, the CDR3 reads TGTGCCATCAGCGTACGGAACGGGGCCAACGTCCTGACTTTC.

This chain connects TRBV10-3 to TRBJ2-1, with 8 bases fitting TRBD2. Germline assignment: CDR1 ENHRY and CDR2 SYGVKD. This CDR3 spans 18 amino acids. The V gene end was trimmed by 2 bases and the J gene end by 4 bases; junction bases not matched to a gene: 13. CDR3 sequence (DNA): TGTGCCATCAGTGAGCAACACAGAGCGGGGGTGGGATACAATGAGCAGTTCTTC. It is translated as CAISEQHRAGVGYNEQFF.

This clone was found once. This rearrangement joins TRBV20-1 to TRBJ1-4; D gene uncertain. Per germline, CDR1 DFQATT and CDR2 SNEGSKA (reference sequence). The CDR3 extends over 11 amino acids. In DNA, the CDR3 is TGCAGCGCGAGCGGGCTTGAAAAACTGTTTTTT. Protein sequence: CSASGLEKLFF.

This clone was seen a single time. The V call is TRBV7-2, the J call TRBJ2-2, with D perhaps being TRBD1 or TRBD2 (5 bases each). Trimming stripped 5 bases from V and 0 bases from J, with 19 bases between. Germline V lookup: CDR1 SGHTA, CDR2 FQGNSA. This CDR3 region has 18 residues. DNA for the CDR3: TGTGCCAGCAGCGGAGGCCCCGGGACGGTGCCGAACACCGGGGAGCTGTTTTTT. Protein: CASSGGPGTVPNTGELFF.

The chain couples TRBV9 to TRBJ2-1; D is uncertain. Germline V gene lookup returns CDR1 SGDLS and CDR2 YYNGEE. Trimming took 4 bases from V and 0 from J, leaving 14 bases between them. This CDR3 has 16 amino acids. CDR3: CASSPHLSSSYNEQFF. CDR3 sequence (DNA): TGTGCCAGCAGCCCCCACCTCTCCAGCTCCTACAATGAGCAGTTCTTC. The whole variable domain, remainder taken from reference TRBV9 and TRBJ2-1, is DSGVTQTPKHLITATGQRVTLRCSPRSGDLSVYWYQQSLDQGLQFLIQYYNGEERAKGNILERFSAQQFPDLHSELNLSSLELGDSALYFCASSPHLSSSYNEQFFGPGTRLTVL.

The chain uses TRBV11-2 and TRBJ2-7; perhaps TRBD1 as D (5 bases). V dropped 4 bases and J dropped 4 bases, with 17 bases sitting between them. This CDR3 has 15 residues. CDR1 and CDR2 (germline): SGHAT, FQNNGV. CDR3 DNA sequence: TGTGCCAGCAGCTCCCAGGGCGCCCTAGGTTACGAGCAGTACTTC. It encodes CASSSQGALGYEQYF. Full variable domain (rest looked up from reference TRBV11-2 and TRBJ2-7): EAGVAQSPRYKIIEKRQSVAFWCNPISGHATLYWYQQILGQGPKLLIQFQNNGVVDDSQLPKDRFSAERLKGVDSTLKIQPAKLEDSAVYLCASSSQGALGYEQYFGPGTRLTVT.